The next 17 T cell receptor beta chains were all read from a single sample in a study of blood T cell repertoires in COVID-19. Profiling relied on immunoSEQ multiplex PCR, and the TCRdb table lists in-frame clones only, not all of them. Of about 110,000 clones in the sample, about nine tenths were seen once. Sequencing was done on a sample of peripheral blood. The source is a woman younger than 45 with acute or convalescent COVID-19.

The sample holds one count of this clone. CDR3 loop: CSVVLGRVSYEQYF. CDR3 DNA: TGCAGCGTTGTGTTGGGCAGGGTTAGCTACGAGCAGTACTTC. The V and J genes are TRBV29-1 and TRBJ2-7; D might be TRBD1 (5 bases). The CDR3 covers 14 residues. Trimming shortened V by 4 bases and J by 3 bases, and 16 bases separated the two germline ends. CDR1 is SQVTM and CDR2 is ANQGSEA in the germline V gene.

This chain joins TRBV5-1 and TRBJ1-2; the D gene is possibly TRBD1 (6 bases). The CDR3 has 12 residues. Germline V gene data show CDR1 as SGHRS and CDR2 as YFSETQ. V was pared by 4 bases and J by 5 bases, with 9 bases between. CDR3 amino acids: CASSPGQYGYTF. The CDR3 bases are TGCGCCAGCAGCCCCGGACAGTATGGCTACACCTTC.

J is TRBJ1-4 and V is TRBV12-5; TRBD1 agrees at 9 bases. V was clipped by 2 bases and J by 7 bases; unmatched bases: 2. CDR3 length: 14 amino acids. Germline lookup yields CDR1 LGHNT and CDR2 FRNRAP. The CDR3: CASGLRDRVEKLFF. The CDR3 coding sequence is TGTGCTAGTGGTTTGCGGGACAGGGTTGAAAAACTGTTTTTT.

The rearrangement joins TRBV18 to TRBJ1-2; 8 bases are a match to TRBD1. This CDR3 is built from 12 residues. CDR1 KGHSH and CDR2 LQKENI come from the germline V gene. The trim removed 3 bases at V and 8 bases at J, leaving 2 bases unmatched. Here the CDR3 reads CASSPTGEGYTF. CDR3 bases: TGTGCCAGCTCACCGACAGGGGAGGGCTACACCTTC.

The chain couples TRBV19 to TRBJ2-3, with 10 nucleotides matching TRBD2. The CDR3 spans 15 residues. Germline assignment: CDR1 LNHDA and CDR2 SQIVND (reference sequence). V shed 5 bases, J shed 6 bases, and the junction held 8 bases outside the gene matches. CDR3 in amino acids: CASSSASGSWDTQYF. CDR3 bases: TGTGCCAGTAGTTCAGCTAGCGGGAGTTGGGATACGCAGTATTTT. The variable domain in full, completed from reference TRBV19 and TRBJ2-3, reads DGGITQSPKYLFRKEGQNVTLSCEQNLNHDAMYWYRQDPGQGLRLIYYSQIVNDFQKGDIAEGYSVSREKKESFPLTVTSAQKNPTAFYLCASSSASGSWDTQYFGPGTRLTVL.

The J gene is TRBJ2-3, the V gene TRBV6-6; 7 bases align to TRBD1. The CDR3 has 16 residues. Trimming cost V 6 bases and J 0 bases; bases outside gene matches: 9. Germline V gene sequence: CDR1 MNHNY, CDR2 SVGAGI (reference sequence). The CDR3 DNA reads TGTGCCAGCAGCCTCCGGACAGGTGCTAGCACAGATACGCAGTATTTT. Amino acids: CASSLRTGASTDTQYF.

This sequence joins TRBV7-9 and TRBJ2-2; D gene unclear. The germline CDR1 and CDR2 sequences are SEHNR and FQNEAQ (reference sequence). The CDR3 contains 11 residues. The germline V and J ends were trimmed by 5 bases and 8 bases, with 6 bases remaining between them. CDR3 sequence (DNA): TGTGCCAGCAGCCCCGTAGGGGAGCTGTTTTTT. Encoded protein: CASSPVGELFF.

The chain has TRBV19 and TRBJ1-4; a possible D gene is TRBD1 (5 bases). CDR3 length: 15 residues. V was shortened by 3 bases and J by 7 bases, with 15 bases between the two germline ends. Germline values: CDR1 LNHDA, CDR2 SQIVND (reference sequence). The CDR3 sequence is CASSIDSSGGEKLFF. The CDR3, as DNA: TGTGCCAGTAGTATCGACAGTAGCGGTGGTGAAAAACTGTTTTTT. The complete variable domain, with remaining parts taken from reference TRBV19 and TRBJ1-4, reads DGGITQSPKYLFRKEGQNVTLSCEQNLNHDAMYWYRQDPGQGLRLIYYSQIVNDFQKGDIAEGYSVSREKKESFPLTVTSAQKNPTAFYLCASSIDSSGGEKLFFGSGTQLSVL.

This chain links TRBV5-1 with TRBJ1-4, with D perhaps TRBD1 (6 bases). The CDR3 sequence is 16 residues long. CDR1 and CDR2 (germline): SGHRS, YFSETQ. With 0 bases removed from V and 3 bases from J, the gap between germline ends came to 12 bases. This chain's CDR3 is CASSLDMQGSNEKLFF. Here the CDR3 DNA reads TGCGCCAGCAGCTTGGATATGCAGGGGTCTAATGAAAAACTGTTTTTT.

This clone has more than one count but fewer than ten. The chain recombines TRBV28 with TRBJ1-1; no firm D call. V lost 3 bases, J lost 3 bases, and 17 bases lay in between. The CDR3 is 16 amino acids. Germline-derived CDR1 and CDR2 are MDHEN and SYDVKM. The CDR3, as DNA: TGTGCCAGCAGTTTGGAATCCCCCGGGATGGACACTGAAGCTTTCTTT. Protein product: CASSLESPGMDTEAFF.

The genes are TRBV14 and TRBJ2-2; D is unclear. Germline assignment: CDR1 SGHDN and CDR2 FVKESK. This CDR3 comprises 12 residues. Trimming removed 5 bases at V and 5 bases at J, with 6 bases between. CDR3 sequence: CASSVHTGELFF. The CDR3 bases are TGTGCCAGCAGCGTTCATACCGGGGAGCTGTTTTTT.

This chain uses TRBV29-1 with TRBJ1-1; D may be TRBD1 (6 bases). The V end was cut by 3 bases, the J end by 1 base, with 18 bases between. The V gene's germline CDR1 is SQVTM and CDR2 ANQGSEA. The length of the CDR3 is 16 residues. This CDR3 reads CSVDSTWGHKNTEAFF. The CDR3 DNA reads TGCAGCGTTGACTCGACCTGGGGACACAAGAACACTGAAGCTTTCTTT.

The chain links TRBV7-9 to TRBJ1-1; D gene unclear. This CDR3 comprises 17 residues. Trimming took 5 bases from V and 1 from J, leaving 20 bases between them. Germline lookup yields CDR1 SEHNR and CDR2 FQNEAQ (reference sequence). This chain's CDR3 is CASSPRLTPGKNTEAFF. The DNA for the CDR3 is TGTGCCAGCAGCCCGCGTCTGACGCCGGGGAAGAACACTGAAGCTTTCTTT.

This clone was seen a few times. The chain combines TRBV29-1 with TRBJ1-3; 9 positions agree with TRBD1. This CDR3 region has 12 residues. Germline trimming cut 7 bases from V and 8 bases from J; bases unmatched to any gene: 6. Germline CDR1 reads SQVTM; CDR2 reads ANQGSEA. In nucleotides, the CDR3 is TGCAGCGCCCGGACAGGGGTAGACACCATATATTTT. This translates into CSARTGVDTIYF.

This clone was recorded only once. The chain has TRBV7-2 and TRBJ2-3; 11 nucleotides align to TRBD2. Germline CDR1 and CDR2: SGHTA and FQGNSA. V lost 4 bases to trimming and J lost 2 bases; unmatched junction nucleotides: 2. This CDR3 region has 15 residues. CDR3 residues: CASSSGLADTDTQYF. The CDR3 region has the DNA TGTGCCAGCAGCTCGGGACTAGCGGACACAGATACGCAGTATTTT.

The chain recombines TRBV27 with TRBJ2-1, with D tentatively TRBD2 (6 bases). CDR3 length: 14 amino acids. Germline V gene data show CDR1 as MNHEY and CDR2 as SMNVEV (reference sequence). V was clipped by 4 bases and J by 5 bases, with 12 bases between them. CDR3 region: CASSSPGGHNEQFF. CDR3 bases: TGTGCCAGCAGTTCCCCCGGGGGACACAATGAGCAGTTCTTC.

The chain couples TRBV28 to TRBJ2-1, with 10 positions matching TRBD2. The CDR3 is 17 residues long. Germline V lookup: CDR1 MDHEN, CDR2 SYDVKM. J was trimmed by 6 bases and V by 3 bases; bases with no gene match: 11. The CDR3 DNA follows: TGTGCCAGCAGTTTTGAGTCTAGCGGGAGTCCCGCCAATGAGCAGTTCTTC. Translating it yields CASSFESSGSPANEQFF.